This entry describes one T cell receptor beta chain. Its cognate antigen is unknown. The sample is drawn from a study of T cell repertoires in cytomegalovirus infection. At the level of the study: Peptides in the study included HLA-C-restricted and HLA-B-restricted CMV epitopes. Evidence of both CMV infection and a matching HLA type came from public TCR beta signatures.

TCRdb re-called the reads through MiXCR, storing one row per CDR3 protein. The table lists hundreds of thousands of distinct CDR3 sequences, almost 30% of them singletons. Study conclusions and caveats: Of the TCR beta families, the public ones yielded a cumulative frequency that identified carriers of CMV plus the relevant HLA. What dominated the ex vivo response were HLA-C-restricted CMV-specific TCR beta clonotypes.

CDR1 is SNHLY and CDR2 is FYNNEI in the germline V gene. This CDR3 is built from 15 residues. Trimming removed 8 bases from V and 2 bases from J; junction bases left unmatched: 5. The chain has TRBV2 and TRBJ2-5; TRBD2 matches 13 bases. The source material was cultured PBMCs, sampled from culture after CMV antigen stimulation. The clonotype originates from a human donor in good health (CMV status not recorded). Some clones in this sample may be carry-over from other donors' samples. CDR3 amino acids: CASGRTSGSQETQYF. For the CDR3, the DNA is TGTGCCAGCGGACGGACTAGCGGGAGTCAAGAGACCCAGTACTTC.